The sample holds a few counts of the clone carrying this T cell receptor beta chain. Its antigen is still unknown. Amplified regions were TCR beta CDR3 sequences from RNA transcripts. The study used the HTBI primer set for a first-round RT-PCR of the TCR CDR3. TCRdb re-called the multiplex PCR reads with MiXCR, one entry per CDR3 protein. The sample shows hundreds of thousands of distinct CDR3 sequences, roughly 14% of them seen only once. This sample was taken from a study of T cells in Graves' hyperthyroidism and ophthalmopathy. For the study at large: Peripheral blood was drawn at first diagnosis, prior to all treatment.

Study-wide points: Stable hyperthyroidism and ophthalmopathy were separated using 13 V-J signatures. Blood held most thyroid clonotypes expanded above 0.001 frequency.

Ophthalmopathy in the patients scored at least 3 on Clinical Activity Score and at least 4 on NOSPECS grade, lasting under 3 months. This CDR3 has 14 amino acids. Germline lookup yields CDR1 SEHNR and CDR2 FQNEAQ (reference sequence). V dropped 3 bases and J dropped 0 bases, with 8 bases sitting between them. The sequenced material came from blood. J is TRBJ1-1 and V is TRBV7-9; no firm D call. This clonotype originated in a man aged 18-30 years with Graves' ophthalmopathy. CDR3 protein: CASSFSVLNTEAFF. The CDR3 DNA sequence: TGTGCCAGCAGCTTTTCAGTCCTGAACACTGAAGCTTTCTTT.